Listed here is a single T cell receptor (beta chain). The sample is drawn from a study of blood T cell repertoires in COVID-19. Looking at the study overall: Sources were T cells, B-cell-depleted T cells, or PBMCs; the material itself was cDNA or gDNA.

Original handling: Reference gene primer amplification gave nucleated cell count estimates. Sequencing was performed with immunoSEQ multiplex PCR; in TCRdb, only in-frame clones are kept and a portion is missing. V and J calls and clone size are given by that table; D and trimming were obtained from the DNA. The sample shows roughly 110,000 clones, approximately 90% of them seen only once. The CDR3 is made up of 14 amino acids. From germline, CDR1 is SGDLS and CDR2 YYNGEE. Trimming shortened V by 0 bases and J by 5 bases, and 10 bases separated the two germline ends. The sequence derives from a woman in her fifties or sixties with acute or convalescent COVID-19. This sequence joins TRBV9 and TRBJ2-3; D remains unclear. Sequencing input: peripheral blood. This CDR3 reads CASSVGGDGDTQYF. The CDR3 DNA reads TGTGCCAGCAGCGTAGGAGGAGACGGAGATACGCAGTATTTT.